These 17 T cell receptor beta chains share one sample of origin, sequenced in a study of CD8+CD57+ T cells in acquired aplastic anemia. Patients picked for sequencing had shown CD8+CD57+ cell expansion detected by flow cytometry. Researchers used genomic DNA as the template to profile TCR beta VDJ and CDR3. TCRdb used MiXCR to reprocess the reads, holding one entry per CDR3 protein. Here the sample spans about 240,000 distinct CDR3 sequences, more than 45% being singletons. The source material was sorted CD4+, CD8+, or CD8+CD57+ T cells (not recorded which) from PBMCs. All receptors come from a human donor with aplastic anemia.

Regarding this clonotype: A read error may explain this, as a much larger clone is one base away. The chain is built from TRBV6-4 and TRBJ1-1; tentatively, D is TRBD1 (6 bases). Germline CDR1 reads MRHNA; CDR2 reads SNTAGT. The CDR3 has 13 amino acids. Trimming took 10 bases from V and 5 from J, leaving 17 bases between them. This CDR3 is CATGTPGTTEAFF. DNA for the CDR3: TGTGCCACCGGGACACCCGGGACGACTGAAGCTTTCTTT.

The chain is built from TRBV20-1 and TRBJ2-2; possible D gene TRBD1, 6 bases. The V and J ends lost 7 bases and 1 base respectively, with 7 bases between them. From germline, CDR1 is DFQATT and CDR2 SNEGSKA (reference sequence). This CDR3 is built from 12 residues. The CDR3 region is CSVQGNTGELFF. The CDR3 coding sequence is TGCAGTGTACAGGGGAACACCGGGGAGCTGTTTTTT.

This clonotype was seen a handful of times. J is TRBJ1-2 and V is TRBV24-1; 8 nucleotides align to TRBD1. V lost 2 bases to trimming and J lost 5 bases; unmatched junction nucleotides: 6. Germline-derived CDR1 and CDR2 are KGHDR and SFDVKD. The CDR3 runs 15 residues. The CDR3, as DNA: TGTGCCACCAGTGATTCAGGGGGCCGAGGGTATGGCTACACCTTC. This translates into CATSDSGGRGYGYTF.

Ten or more counts support this clonotype. The chain joins TRBV29-1 to TRBJ1-2; the D is unclear. The CDR3 is 13 amino acids. V lost 2 bases and J lost 4, with 11 bases in between. Germline assignment: CDR1 SQVTM and CDR2 ANQGSEA. The CDR3 bases are TGCAGCGTTGAAACTGGGCTGGTCTATGGCTACACCTTC. Its translation is CSVETGLVYGYTF.

The chain recombines TRBV2 with TRBJ2-2; a weak D match, TRBD1 (6 bases). From germline, CDR1 is SNHLY and CDR2 FYNNEI. V was cut by 7 bases and J by 8 bases, with 17 bases left in between. The CDR3 loop spans 14 amino acids. In DNA form, the CDR3 reads TGTGCCAGCATTCACGAGATTGGGACAGGGGAGCTGTTTTTT. Its translation: CASIHEIGTGELFF.

This clonotype was recorded once. The genes are TRBV25-1 and TRBJ1-6; D gene uncertain. The CDR3 is 15 amino acids. The V gene's germline CDR1 is MGHDK and CDR2 SYGVNS. V was cut by 6 bases and J by 5 bases, with 14 bases left in between. This CDR3 is CASSLEATNNSPLHF. The CDR3 DNA reads TGTGCCAGCAGCTTAGAGGCAACCAATAATTCACCCCTCCACTTT.

V and J are TRBV7-2 and TRBJ2-7; D possibly corresponds to TRBD2 (6 bases). Deletions cut 5 bases from V and 0 bases from J, with 23 bases between. This CDR3 spans 18 amino acids. The germline gives CDR1 SGHTA, CDR2 FQGNSA. CDR3 sequence (DNA): TGTGCCAGCAGCCAAGATAAGCCCGGAGGGTACTACTCCTACGAGCAGTACTTC. Its protein product is CASSQDKPGGYYSYEQYF.

This clonotype was picked up many times. CDR3 coding DNA: TGTGCCAGCAGTTTGGGGCAGAACTATGGCTACACCTTC. It specifies CASSLGQNYGYTF. V usage is TRBV27 and J usage is TRBJ1-2; D is possibly TRBD1 (5 bases). Germline V gene lookup returns CDR1 MNHEY and CDR2 SMNVEV (reference sequence). Between the trimmed V and J ends, which lost 3 bases and 2 bases, there was a span of 7 bases. The length of the CDR3 is 13 residues.

Ten or more counts support this clonotype. The V gene is TRBV10-3, the J gene TRBJ2-7; TRBD1 might be the D (5 bases). Trimming took 9 bases from V and 5 from J, leaving 20 bases between them. This CDR3 contains 14 residues. The germline CDR1 and CDR2 sequences are ENHRY and SYGVKD. CDR3 coding DNA: TGTGCCATTTCGCGGCAGGGCGATTACCACGAGCAGTACTTC. This translates into CAISRQGDYHEQYF.

This clonotype showed up many times. The rearrangement links TRBV20-1 to TRBJ1-6; D ambiguous. The CDR3 is made up of 17 amino acids. V was cut by 0 bases and J by 3 bases, with 15 bases left in between. From germline, CDR1 is DFQATT and CDR2 SNEGSKA (reference sequence). DNA for the CDR3: TGCAGTGCTAGAGATCTGAGGGCTGGACGCTATAATTCACCCCTCCACTTT. This gives the protein CSARDLRAGRYNSPLHF.

V is TRBV12-3 or TRBV12-4 and J is TRBJ2-1; weak D call: TRBD2 (5 bases). This CDR3 is built from 15 residues. V gave up 8 bases and J gave up 4 bases, with 18 bases separating them. The CDR3 coding sequence is TGTGCCAGCGATATTCGTAGCGAGGGTTACAATGAGCAGTTCTTC. As protein: CASDIRSEGYNEQFF.

The CDR3 bases are TGCAGTGCTAGTCCCCTTCTAGCGGGGAACACCGGGGAGCTGTTTTTT. Encoded protein: CSASPLLAGNTGELFF. The V gene is TRBV20-1, the J gene TRBJ2-2, with 8 bases identical to TRBD2. Trimming removed 3 bases from V and 1 base from J; junction bases left unmatched: 7. Germline-derived CDR1 and CDR2 are DFQATT and SNEGSKA (reference sequence). This CDR3 has 16 residues.

This clonotype was seen repeatedly, ten times or more. V gene TRBV10-2 combines with J gene TRBJ1-2; TRBD1 matches 7 bases. The CDR3 runs 15 residues. V was clipped by 0 bases and J by 2 bases; unmatched bases: 3. Per the germline V gene, CDR1 is WSHSY and CDR2 is SAAADI. DNA for the CDR3: TGCGCCAGCAGTGAGTCGAACAGGGGCAACTATGGCTACACCTTC. It is translated as CASSESNRGNYGYTF.

This clonotype was seen repeatedly, ten times or more. The chain links TRBV20-1 to TRBJ1-1, with D unresolved. V lost 1 base to trimming and J lost 3 bases, with 12 bases between them. From germline, CDR1 is DFQATT and CDR2 SNEGSKA (reference sequence). This CDR3 is built from 14 residues. As DNA, the CDR3 is TGCAGTGCTAGAGGCAATCGGGGAGACACTGAAGCTTTCTTT. Its translation is CSARGNRGDTEAFF.

In the case of this clonotype: At one boundary the junction diverges from the germline segment, which might be a read error. The chain has TRBV6-1 and TRBJ2-6, with a tentative D call TRBD1 (6 bases). Germline V CDR1 and CDR2: MNHNS, SASEGT. The CDR3 contains 13 residues. The CDR3 region is CASSTDSNQPRHF. CDR3 bases: TGTGCCAGCAGTACGGACAGCAATCAGCCCCGGCATTTT.

This clonotype appeared a few times. The chain's CDR3 is CASRTGHSSYEQYF. CDR3 nucleotide sequence: TGTGCCAGTAGGACAGGACACAGCTCCTACGAGCAGTACTTC. The chain carries TRBV19 and TRBJ2-7, with a weak D call TRBD1 (6 bases). CDR1 is LNHDA, CDR2 SQIVND, per germline (reference sequence). Deletions cut 6 bases from V and 0 bases from J, with 12 bases between. CDR3 length equals 14 residues.

The chain has TRBV25-1 and TRBJ2-2, with 7 bases that match TRBD2. V was pared by 8 bases and J by 3 bases, with 3 bases of the junction left unmatched. The length of the CDR3 is 13 residues. Germline values: CDR1 MGHDK, CDR2 SYGVNS. The CDR3 here is CASGRAYTGELFF. The CDR3 bases are TGTGCCAGCGGGAGGGCGTACACCGGGGAGCTGTTTTTT.